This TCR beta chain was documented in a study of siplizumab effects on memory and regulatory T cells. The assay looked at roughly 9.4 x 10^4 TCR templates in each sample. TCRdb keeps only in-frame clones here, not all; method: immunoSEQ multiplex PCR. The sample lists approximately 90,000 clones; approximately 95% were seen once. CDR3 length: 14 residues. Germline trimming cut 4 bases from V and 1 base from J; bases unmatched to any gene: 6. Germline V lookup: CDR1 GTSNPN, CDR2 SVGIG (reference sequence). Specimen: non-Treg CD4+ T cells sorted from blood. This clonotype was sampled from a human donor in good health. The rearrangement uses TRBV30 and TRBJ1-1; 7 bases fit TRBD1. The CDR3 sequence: CAWKQGQWNTEAFF. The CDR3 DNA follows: TGTGCCTGGAAACAGGGGCAATGGAACACTGAAGCTTTCTTT.